These 17 T cell receptor beta chains came from one sample sequenced in a study of human T cells and chemical hapten exposure. The time point denotes: pre-sensitization, week 0. Treatment defined: therapeutic diphenylcyclopropenone sensitization with weekly scalp DPC. One entry per CDR3 protein results from TCRdb running MiXCR on the RACE reads. The profile shows 100,000 to 150,000 distinct CDR3 sequences, approximately 13% of them singletons. This material consisted of whole blood, taken in connection with sensitization to the hapten diphenylcyclopropenone (DPC). All receptors derive from a woman aged 18-29 years with alopecia areata. Some clones in this sample may be carry-over from other donors' samples.

This clonotype was counted at least ten times. V and J are TRBV6-2 or TRBV6-3 and TRBJ2-3; the D gene is possibly TRBD1 (5 bases). Germline V CDR1 and CDR2: MNHEY, SVGEGT. This CDR3 region has 15 residues. Trimming cost V 11 bases and J 3 bases, with 21 bases left between them. The CDR3 bases are TGTGCCTCCAAGTCGTGGCCGAAGGGGACAGATACGCAGTATTTT. It yields the protein CASKSWPKGTDTQYF.

This rearrangement joins TRBV29-1 to TRBJ2-3, with D uncertain. The CDR3 spans 12 residues. Germline V lookup: CDR1 SQVTM, CDR2 ANQGSEA. The V gene lost 4 bases and the J gene lost 2 bases, with 7 bases spanning the gap. The CDR3 is CSVGWHTDTQYF. The CDR3 DNA sequence: TGCAGCGTTGGATGGCACACAGATACGCAGTATTTT.

Many counts were recorded for this clonotype. The chain carries TRBV20-1 and TRBJ1-1; 9 nucleotides line up with TRBD1. The CDR3 is 12 amino acids. The J segment lost 5 bases and the V segment lost 6 bases, leaving 4 bases of the junction unmatched. Germline loops: CDR1 DFQATT, CDR2 SNEGSKA (reference sequence). The CDR3 reads CSAGQGDTEAFF. CDR3 bases: TGCAGTGCGGGACAGGGCGATACTGAAGCTTTCTTT.

The rearrangement uses TRBV11-2 and TRBJ2-7; TRBD2 aligns across 10 bases. The J segment lost 5 bases and the V segment lost 0 bases, leaving 4 bases of the junction unmatched. The CDR3 totals 15 residues. From germline, CDR1 is SGHAT and CDR2 FQNNGV. In DNA form, the CDR3 reads TGTGCCAGCAGCTTAGATGGGACTAGCGTGAACGAGCAGTACTTC. Translation gives CASSLDGTSVNEQYF.

This clonotype occurred a few times. The CDR3 here is CSARRGAGVNEKLFF. The CDR3 DNA is TGCAGTGCTAGGCGGGGGGCAGGGGTGAATGAAAAACTGTTTTTT. This sequence joins TRBV20-1 and TRBJ1-4; weak D call: TRBD1 (6 bases). The CDR3 is 15 amino acids. Germline CDR1 DFQATT, CDR2 SNEGSKA (reference sequence). Trimming removed 3 bases at V and 5 bases at J, with 16 bases between.

The rearrangement joins TRBV7-9 to TRBJ2-3; 7 nucleotides align to TRBD1. Trimming removed 6 bases from V and 3 bases from J; junction bases left unmatched: 9. The CDR3 is made up of 15 amino acids. CDR1 and CDR2 (germline): SEHNR, FQNEAQ (reference sequence). CDR3 in amino acids: CASSPGGIATDTQYF. The DNA of the CDR3 is TGTGCCAGCAGTCCAGGGGGAATAGCGACAGATACGCAGTATTTT.

This clonotype was observed a handful of times. The chain is built from TRBV6-5 and TRBJ1-2, with 12 bases matching TRBD1. The CDR3 consists of 15 residues. Germline V lookup: CDR1 MNHEY, CDR2 SVGAGI. Unmatched junction bases numbered 11, after V lost 7 bases and J lost 8 bases. Here the CDR3 DNA reads TGTGCCAGCACCTCTACCGGGACAGGGGGCAAAGGCTACACCTTC. Encoded protein: CASTSTGTGGKGYTF.

This chain connects TRBV28 to TRBJ1-1; TRBD1 is a possible D gene (5 bases). Germline CDR1 is MDHEN and CDR2 is SYDVKM. This CDR3 is built from 15 residues. V gave up 6 bases and J gave up 3 bases, with 17 bases separating them. CDR3 sequence reads: CASRRDGTFDTEAFF. The CDR3 DNA follows: TGTGCCAGCAGGAGGGACGGGACGTTTGACACTGAAGCTTTCTTT.

This clonotype appeared many times. The J gene is TRBJ1-1, the V gene TRBV7-9; D gene unclear. The CDR3 totals 12 residues. Germline V CDR1 and CDR2: SEHNR, FQNEAQ (reference sequence). Trimming removed 2 bases from V and 5 bases from J, with 6 bases in between. CDR3 bases: TGTGCCAGCAGCTTACCGGGAACTGAAGCTTTCTTT. Translated, it gives CASSLPGTEAFF.

V usage is TRBV5-4 and J usage is TRBJ2-1, with D tentatively TRBD2 (6 bases). The CDR3 contains 15 residues. The V end lost 2 bases, the J end lost 5 bases, and 14 bases lay between the germline ends. Germline assignment: CDR1 SGHNT and CDR2 YYREEE (reference sequence). CDR3 in DNA: TGTGCCAGCAGCTTTGGGGCTAGCGCTGACAATGAGCAGTTCTTC. Encoded protein: CASSFGASADNEQFF.

This clonotype was detected only a few times. The chain employs TRBV29-1 and TRBJ2-5; TRBD2 agrees at 9 bases. V lost 1 base and J lost 2; bases outside the gene matches: 5. The CDR3 is made up of 15 amino acids. The germline CDR1 and CDR2 sequences are SQVTM and ANQGSEA. CDR3 in DNA: TGCAGCGTTGAAGCTAGCGGGGCCCCTCAAGAGACCCAGTACTTC. Its translation: CSVEASGAPQETQYF.

The chain recombines TRBV20-1 with TRBJ2-3; 12 bases agree with TRBD2. Losses at the gene ends were 3 bases for V and 4 bases for J; bases not matched to a gene: 5. Germline V CDR1 and CDR2: DFQATT, SNEGSKA (reference sequence). The CDR3 is 15 amino acids. The CDR3 region is CSASPLAGGSDTQYF. CDR3 in DNA: TGCAGTGCTAGTCCCCTAGCGGGGGGGTCAGATACGCAGTATTTT.

The rearrangement uses TRBV5-4 and TRBJ2-4; 11 nucleotides match TRBD1. After removal of 7 bases from V and 6 bases from J, the junction contained 9 bases not matched to a gene. The CDR3 extends over 15 amino acids. The germline CDR1 and CDR2 sequences are SGHNT and YYREEE (reference sequence). CDR3 region: CASGRRDRGRNIQYF. In DNA, the CDR3 is TGTGCCAGCGGACGCCGGGACAGGGGGAGAAACATTCAGTACTTC.

This clonotype occurred a few times. The chain combines TRBV27 with TRBJ1-2, with D hard to call. V was pared by 3 bases and J by 5 bases, with 16 bases between. Germline V gene lookup returns CDR1 MNHEY and CDR2 SMNVEV (reference sequence). The CDR3 loop spans 15 amino acids. The CDR3 spells CASSLSPEMKYGYTF. As DNA, the CDR3 is TGTGCCAGCAGTTTGTCCCCTGAGATGAAATATGGCTACACCTTC.

This clonotype occurred many times. V is TRBV25-1 and J is TRBJ1-1; the D is unclear. The germline gives CDR1 MGHDK, CDR2 SYGVNS. The CDR3 length is 14 residues. Deletions cut 1 base from V and 10 bases from J, with 16 bases between. Here the CDR3 reads CASSEWGGTLVAFF. The CDR3 bases are TGTGCCAGCAGTGAATGGGGAGGTACACTTGTAGCTTTCTTT.

The V and J genes are TRBV5-1 and TRBJ2-7, with D perhaps matching TRBD1 (6 bases). V was shortened by 2 bases and J by 4 bases, with 7 bases between the two germline ends. The V gene's germline CDR1 is SGHRS and CDR2 YFSETQ. This CDR3 is built from 12 residues. CDR3 sequence: CASSFDRYEQYF. DNA for the CDR3: TGCGCCAGCAGCTTCGACAGGTACGAGCAGTACTTC.

The gene calls are TRBV6-5 and TRBJ2-7; 11 bases map to TRBD1. Trimming cost V 6 bases and J 0 bases; bases outside gene matches: 4. CDR1 and CDR2 (germline): MNHEY, SVGAGI. CDR3 size: 15 residues. CDR3 amino acids: CASRMGQGVSYEQYF. The CDR3 nucleotides are TGTGCCAGCAGGATGGGACAGGGGGTCTCCTACGAGCAGTACTTC.